What follows is one T cell receptor (beta chain) and its context. This CDR3 has 20 amino acids. Losses at the gene ends were 3 bases for V and 0 bases for J; bases not matched to a gene: 17. Germline V gene lookup returns CDR1 SGHRS and CDR2 YFSETQ. The record originates from a study of blood T cell repertoires in COVID-19. Turning to the study itself: Collection of acute and convalescent COVID-19 samples took place in the United States, Italy and Spain. Nucleic acid was either cDNA or gDNA, and it came from T cells, B-cell-depleted T cells, or PBMCs.

Under the authors' procedure: Estimation of nucleated cell counts was performed using reference gene primer amplification. TCRdb's copy holds only in-frame clones and misses some; the assay was immunoSEQ multiplex PCR. For V, J and clone size, that table is used; D and trimming come from the DNA. The table lists under 150,000 clones, roughly 79% of them singletons. The sequence came from a human donor with acute or convalescent COVID-19. The donor label of this sample is uncertain. This chain uses TRBV5-1 with TRBJ1-5, with 8 nucleotides matching TRBD1. Material for sequencing was peripheral blood. The CDR3 DNA follows: TGCGCCAGCAGCTCGTATTCTACAACAGGGGGGAAATATAGCAATCAGCCCCAGCATTTT. Translating gives CASSSYSTTGGKYSNQPQHF.